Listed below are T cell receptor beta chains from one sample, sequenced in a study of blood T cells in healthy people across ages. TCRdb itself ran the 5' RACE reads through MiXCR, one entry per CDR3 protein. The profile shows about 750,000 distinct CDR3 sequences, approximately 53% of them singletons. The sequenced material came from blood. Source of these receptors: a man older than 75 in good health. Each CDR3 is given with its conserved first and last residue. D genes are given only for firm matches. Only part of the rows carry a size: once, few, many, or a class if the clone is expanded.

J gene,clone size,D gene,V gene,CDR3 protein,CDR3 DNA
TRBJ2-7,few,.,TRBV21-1,CASSKDCEQYF,TGTGCCAGCAGCAAAGACTGCGAGCAGTACTTC
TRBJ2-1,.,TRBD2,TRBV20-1,CSGGGSSCNEQFF,TGCAGTGGGGGCGGGAGCTCCTGCAATGAGCAGTTCTTC
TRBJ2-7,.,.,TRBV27,CASSLSFGGGEQYF,TGTGCCAGCAGTTTATCGTTTGGGGGCGGCGAGCAGTACTTC
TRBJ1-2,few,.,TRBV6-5,CASSDVWTANYGYTF,TGTGCCAGCAGTGACGTTTGGACCGCGAACTATGGCTACACCTTC
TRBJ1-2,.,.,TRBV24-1,CATSSPGGYGYTF,TGTGCCACCAGTTCCCCCGGAGGCTATGGCTACACCTTC
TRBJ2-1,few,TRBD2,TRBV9,CASSAGLAGPNEQFF,TGTGCCAGCAGCGCGGGACTAGCGGGGCCTAATGAGCAGTTCTTC
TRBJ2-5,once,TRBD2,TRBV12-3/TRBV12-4,CASIGGVSGREEQYF,TGTGCCAGCATTGGGGGCGTTAGCGGGAGAGAAGAGCAGTACTTC
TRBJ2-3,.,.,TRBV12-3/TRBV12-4,CAIASPLGTQYF,TGTGCCATCGCGAGTCCCCTAGGTACGCAGTATTTT
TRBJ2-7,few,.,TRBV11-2,CASSLGTTDSYEQYF,TGTGCCAGCAGCTTAGGGACTACCGACTCCTACGAGCAGTACTTC
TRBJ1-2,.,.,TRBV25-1,CASSDPGWDGYTF,TGTGCCAGCAGTGATCCCGGCTGGGATGGCTACACCTTC
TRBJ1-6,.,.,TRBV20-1,CSARGQYNSPLHF,TGCAGTGCGCGGGGACAATATAATTCACCCCTCCACTTT
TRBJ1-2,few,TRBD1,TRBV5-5,CASSRTLGQGGYGYTF,TGTGCCAGCAGCCGAACTCTCGGACAGGGCGGCTATGGCTACACCTTC
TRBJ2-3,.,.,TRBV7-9,CASSLDPHRYAYF,TGTGCCAGCAGCTTAGACCCGCACAGATACGCGTATTTT
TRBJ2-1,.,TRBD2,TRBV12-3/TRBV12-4,CASSRGLAGPNEQFF,TGTGCCAGCAGCCGGGGACTAGCGGGACCCAATGAGCAGTTCTTC
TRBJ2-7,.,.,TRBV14,CASGIDRFYEQYF,TGTGCCAGCGGTATAGACAGATTCTACGAGCAGTACTTC
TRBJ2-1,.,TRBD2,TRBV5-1,CASSGGVGLAGSEQFF,TGCGCCAGTTCCGGGGGTGTGGGACTAGCGGGAAGTGAGCAGTTCTTC
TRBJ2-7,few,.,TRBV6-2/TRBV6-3,CASSPRGVPSYEQYF,TGTGCCAGCAGTCCCCGGGGAGTCCCTTCCTACGAGCAGTACTTC
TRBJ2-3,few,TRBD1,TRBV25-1,CASSKTGGASDTQYF,TGTGCCAGCAGTAAGACAGGGGGCGCCTCAGATACGCAGTATTTT
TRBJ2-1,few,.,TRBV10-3,CAISESAGRDEQFF,TGTGCCATCAGTGAGTCCGCAGGGAGAGATGAGCAGTTCTTC
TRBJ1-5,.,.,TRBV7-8,CASSLALSGGVGNQPQHF,TGTGCCAGCAGCTTAGCGCTGTCGGGAGGGGTGGGCAATCAGCCCCAGCATTTT
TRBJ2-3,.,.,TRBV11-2,CASRRRQSTDTQYF,TGTGCCAGCAGGCGACGACAGAGTACAGATACGCAGTATTTT
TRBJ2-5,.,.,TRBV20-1,CSAREWGGLNEQYF,TGCAGTGCTAGAGAGTGGGGAGGTCTCAATGAGCAGTACTTC
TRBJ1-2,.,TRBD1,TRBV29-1,CSAGQTSYGYTF,TGCAGCGCGGGACAGACTTCCTATGGCTACACCTTC
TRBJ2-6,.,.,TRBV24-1,CATSDPGTGANVLTF,TGTGCCACCAGTGATCCAGGGACTGGGGCCAACGTCCTGACTTTC
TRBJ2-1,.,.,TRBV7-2,CASSPPGNYNEQFF,TGTGCCAGCAGCCCACCAGGCAATTACAATGAGCAGTTCTTC
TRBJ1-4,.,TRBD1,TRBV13,CASSLYRGFREKLFF,TGTGCCAGCAGCTTATACAGGGGGTTTAGGGAAAAACTGTTTTTT
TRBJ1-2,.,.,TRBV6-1,CASSEAGSFYGYTF,TGTGCCAGCAGTGAAGCGGGCAGCTTCTATGGCTACACCTTC
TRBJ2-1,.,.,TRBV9,CASSGNPGLANEQFF,TGTGCCAGCAGCGGAAATCCGGGACTGGCAAATGAGCAGTTCTTC
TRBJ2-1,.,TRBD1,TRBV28,CASWARQGIHEQFF,TGTGCCAGTTGGGCCCGACAGGGGATACATGAGCAGTTCTTC